The 24 T cell receptor beta chains below were found in one sample sequenced in a study of blood T cells in healthy people across ages. A second PCR, run for about 7 to 12 cycles, used a sample-barcoded 5' primer plus a J-beta primer mix. From the 5' RACE reads, TCRdb called clonotypes with MiXCR, one entry per CDR3 protein. The table includes around 1.5 million distinct CDR3 sequences, roughly 32% detected once. The sample comprised blood. Receptor source: a woman in her 30s in good health.

This clonotype showed up just a few times. In DNA, the CDR3 is TGCGCCAGCACCGAGCGGACAGCTAACTATGGCTACACCTTC. Protein: CASTERTANYGYTF. The chain uses TRBV5-1 and TRBJ1-2; a weak D match, TRBD1 (6 bases). Germline V gene sequence: CDR1 SGHRS, CDR2 YFSETQ. Trimming left V 6 bases short and J 0 bases short, with 12 bases between. There are 14 residues in the CDR3.

The rearrangement joins TRBV3-1 to TRBJ2-5, with TRBD2 matching 8 bases. The ends lost 0 bases at V and 5 bases at J; junction bases unmatched: 14. CDR1 and CDR2 (germline): LGHDT, YNNKEL (reference sequence). There are 18 residues in the CDR3. The DNA for the CDR3 is TGTGCCAGCAGCCAAGATTGGGCTGACGGGGGGGCTCGGGAGACCCAGTACTTC. It is translated as CASSQDWADGGARETQYF.

This chain connects TRBV20-1 to TRBJ2-3; D remains ambiguous. CDR1 and CDR2 from the germline V gene are DFQATT and SNEGSKA (reference sequence). The CDR3 spans 11 residues. V gave up 2 bases and J gave up 6 bases, with 6 bases separating them. The CDR3 DNA reads as TGCAGTGCTAGATCAAGGGATACGCAGTATTTT. Residues: CSARSRDTQYF.

The rearrangement links TRBV6-6 to TRBJ1-1; the D is unclear. Trimming left V 0 bases short and J 6 bases short, with 8 bases between. Germline V gene data show CDR1 as MNHNY and CDR2 as SVGAGI (reference sequence). The CDR3 contains 13 residues. In DNA form, the CDR3 reads TGTGCCAGCAGTTACTCGCTGAGCGCTGAAGCTTTCTTT. It translates to CASSYSLSAEAFF.

On this clonotype: This may be a read error, as it is one base from a much larger clone. The genes are TRBV29-1 and TRBJ2-5; maybe TRBD2 (5 bases). Near its end, the DNA agrees better with TRBJ2-7, so the J call may be wrong. The length of the CDR3 is 14 residues. CDR1 is SQVTM, CDR2 ANQGSEA, per germline. CDR3 DNA sequence: TGCAGCGTTGAAGATCAGCTAGCTCCCTGCGAGCAGTACTTC. It yields the protein CSVEDQLAPCEQYF.

The J gene is TRBJ2-7, the V gene TRBV11-2, with D uncertain. Germline lookup yields CDR1 SGHAT and CDR2 FQNNGV. V lost 4 bases and J 0 bases, leaving 13 bases between the germline ends. The CDR3 covers 15 residues. In DNA, the CDR3 is TGTGCCAGCAGCTCCGGACCCTTCAGCTCCTACGAGCAGTACTTC. Amino acids: CASSSGPFSSYEQYF.

The chain is built from TRBV6-1 and TRBJ2-1; TRBD2 matches at 8 bases. J gave up 9 bases and V 6 bases, and 10 bases lay outside the gene matches. The germline gives CDR1 MNHNS, CDR2 SASEGT. The CDR3 length is 14 residues. The CDR3 sequence is CASREIGLASEQFF. CDR3 nucleotides: TGTGCCAGCAGGGAAATAGGACTAGCCTCTGAGCAGTTCTTC.

This chain uses TRBV20-1 with TRBJ1-4; weak D call: TRBD1 (6 bases). This CDR3 has 16 residues. Deletions cut 3 bases from V and 8 bases from J, with 22 bases between. The germline V gene encodes CDR1 DFQATT and CDR2 SNEGSKA (reference sequence). The CDR3 bases are TGCAGTGCTAGTCTGGGGGCGCGGAACTTCGGGGAAAAACTGTTTTTT. Its protein product is CSASLGARNFGEKLFF.

The chain has TRBV14 and TRBJ2-2; D is ambiguous. The germline V gene encodes CDR1 SGHDN and CDR2 FVKESK. The CDR3 runs to 15 residues. Trimming removed 1 base at V and 5 bases at J, with 11 bases between. The CDR3, as DNA: TGTGCCAGCAGCCAAGCGGTTGGAGTGACCGGGGAGCTGTTTTTT. Its protein is CASSQAVGVTGELFF.

V and J are TRBV15 and TRBJ2-1, with D possibly TRBD2 on 6 matching bases. The CDR3 loop spans 17 amino acids. Trimming took 1 base from V and 2 from J, leaving 15 bases between them. From germline, CDR1 is LNHNV and CDR2 YYDKDF (reference sequence). The CDR3 DNA is TGTGCCACCAGCAGAGTTAATAAGGAGGGCCCCTACAATGAGCAGTTCTTC. Amino acid sequence: CATSRVNKEGPYNEQFF.

The chain combines TRBV5-1 with TRBJ1-1; D is unresolved. The V and J ends lost 7 bases and 2 bases respectively, with 18 bases between them. The V gene's germline CDR1 is SGHRS and CDR2 YFSETQ. CDR3 length: 15 amino acids. The CDR3 here is CASRKKRTVNTEAFF. The DNA of the CDR3 is TGCGCCAGCCGAAAAAAGAGGACCGTCAACACTGAAGCTTTCTTT.

This clonotype turned up a few times. The chain has TRBV20-1 and TRBJ2-3; 16 bases map to TRBD2. This CDR3 is 19 amino acids long. CDR1 is DFQATT, CDR2 SNEGSKA, per germline (reference sequence). V shed 0 bases, J shed 1 base, and the junction held 7 bases outside the gene matches. In nucleotides, the CDR3 is TGCAGTGCTAGAGATCCGGGACTAGCGGGAGGGCCGGGCACAGATACGCAGTATTTT. Encoded protein: CSARDPGLAGGPGTDTQYF.

This sequence joins TRBV7-3 and TRBJ2-3, with D tentatively TRBD1 (7 bases). The germline V and J ends were trimmed by 3 bases and 6 bases, with 13 bases remaining between them. This CDR3 region has 14 residues. Germline values: CDR1 SGHTA, CDR2 FQGTGA. DNA of the CDR3: TGTGCCAGCAGCTTTCGAGCAGGGGGGGATACGCAGTATTTT. Amino acid sequence: CASSFRAGGDTQYF.

This clonotype was recorded a few times. The chain recombines TRBV27 with TRBJ2-3; 13 positions agree with TRBD2. This CDR3 has 14 amino acids. Germline V gives CDR1 MNHEY, CDR2 SMNVEV (reference sequence). V was clipped by 4 bases and J by 10 bases; unmatched bases: 5. The CDR3, as DNA: TGTGCCAGCAGTTACGGGACTAGCGGGGTTCCGCAGTATTTT. The encoded protein is CASSYGTSGVPQYF.

The chain carries TRBV5-1 and TRBJ2-5; D unclear. Germline V gene sequence: CDR1 SGHRS, CDR2 YFSETQ. There are 13 residues in the CDR3. Trimming shortened V by 3 bases and J by 1 base, and 7 bases separated the two germline ends. DNA of the CDR3: TGCGCCAGCAGCTACAGCGCCCAAGAGACCCAGTACTTC. Protein product: CASSYSAQETQYF. The full variable domain, in which reference TRBV5-1 and TRBJ2-5 provide the parts outside the CDR3, is KAGVTQTPRYLIKTRGQQVTLSCSPISGHRSVSWYQQTPGQGLQFLFEYFSETQRNKGNFPGRFSGRQFSNSRSEMNVSTLELGDSALYLCASSYSAQETQYFGPGTRLLVL.

The J gene is TRBJ2-2, the V gene TRBV20-1; 9 nucleotides agree with TRBD2. V was clipped by 6 bases and J by 0 bases; unmatched bases: 11. CDR1 is DFQATT and CDR2 is SNEGSKA in the germline V gene (reference sequence). The CDR3 covers 17 residues. CDR3 region: CSAPPSGGPPNTGELFF. The CDR3 coding sequence is TGCAGTGCCCCCCCCAGCGGGGGGCCTCCGAACACCGGGGAGCTGTTTTTT.

As regards this clonotype: Its ends do not fully match the called genes, so a read error is possible. This chain joins TRBV9 and TRBJ2-6; D is uncertain. CDR3 size: 17 residues. Germline V gene sequence: CDR1 SGDLS, CDR2 YYNGEE. In nucleotides, the CDR3 is TGTGCCAGCAGCGTAGGGCCTGGCAGAAGAGTCGCCAACGCCCTGACTTTC. Translating gives CASSVGPGRRVANALTF.

V usage is TRBV20-1 and J usage is TRBJ1-5; TRBD1 aligns across 9 bases. The CDR3 has 16 amino acids. Trimming removed 6 bases from V and 3 bases from J; junction bases left unmatched: 12. Germline loops: CDR1 DFQATT, CDR2 SNEGSKA (reference sequence). The CDR3 protein is CSAKTGTGSVNQPQHF. Written as DNA, the CDR3 is TGCAGTGCCAAAACCGGGACAGGGAGTGTCAATCAGCCCCAGCATTTT.

The table lists this clonotype with a few counts. V is TRBV5-1 and J is TRBJ1-1; 11 bases line up with TRBD1. Trimming cost V 1 base and J 5 bases; bases outside gene matches: 4. The CDR3 length is 15 residues. In germline, CDR1 is SGHRS, CDR2 YFSETQ. In DNA, the CDR3 is TGCGCCAGCAGCTTGACGGACAGGGGGCTAACTGAAGCTTTCTTT. Protein: CASSLTDRGLTEAFF.

The sample holds a few counts of this clonotype. The chain has TRBV29-1 and TRBJ1-2, with 8 nucleotides matching TRBD1. V gave up 5 bases and J gave up 1 base; unmatched junction bases: 6. From germline, CDR1 is SQVTM and CDR2 ANQGSEA. CDR3 length: 14 residues. This chain's CDR3 is CSVRGQGVNYGYTF. For the CDR3, the DNA is TGCAGCGTTAGAGGACAGGGAGTTAACTATGGCTACACCTTC.

The table lists this clonotype with a few counts. This sequence joins TRBV7-6 and TRBJ2-1; D may be TRBD1 (5 bases). With 1 base removed from V and 13 bases from J, the gap between germline ends came to 11 bases. The CDR3 is made up of 12 amino acids. Germline V gene data show CDR1 as SGHVS and CDR2 as FNYEAQ. In nucleotides, the CDR3 is TGTGCCAGCAGCTTAGAAGGGGCTAGACAGTTCTTC. It translates to CASSLEGARQFF.

This clonotype was observed at least ten times. The chain recombines TRBV4-1 with TRBJ1-2; no firm D call. The CDR3 totals 15 residues. V lost 1 base, J lost 1 base, and 10 bases lay in between. Germline V lookup: CDR1 MGHRA, CDR2 YSYEKL. CDR3 DNA: TGCGCCAGCAGCCAAGGTCCCACTCATAACTATGGCTACACCTTC. Translating gives CASSQGPTHNYGYTF.

This clonotype was seen a few times. J is TRBJ2-1 and V is TRBV7-9, with a weak D call TRBD1 (7 bases). Germline CDR1 is SEHNR and CDR2 is FQNEAQ (reference sequence). The CDR3 contains 15 residues. V lost 5 bases and J 7 bases, leaving 18 bases between the germline ends. The CDR3 region has the DNA TGTGCCAGCAGCCCTCCCCAGGGGGGAAGGAATGAGCAGTTCTTC. This encodes CASSPPQGGRNEQFF.

This chain links TRBV9 with TRBJ2-1; 9 bases fit TRBD2. The CDR3 is 15 residues long. Germline V gene sequence: CDR1 SGDLS, CDR2 YYNGEE. The V segment lost 0 bases and the J segment 8 bases; nucleotides outside the gene matches: 6. The CDR3 spells CASSVGPSGIDEQFF. The CDR3 bases are TGTGCCAGCAGCGTAGGCCCTAGCGGGATCGATGAGCAGTTCTTC. Full variable domain (remainder filled in from reference TRBV9 and TRBJ2-1): DSGVTQTPKHLITATGQRVTLRCSPRSGDLSVYWYQQSLDQGLQFLIQYYNGEERAKGNILERFSAQQFPDLHSELNLSSLELGDSALYFCASSVGPSGIDEQFFGPGTRLTVL.